The rows below give T cell receptor beta chains drawn from one sample of a study of T cell repertoires in cytomegalovirus infection. TCRdb processed the reads anew with MiXCR; each CDR3 protein has one entry. The sample records 170,000 or so distinct CDR3 sequences, about a sixth being singletons. Source material: CD8+ T cells from PBMCs. The source is a human donor in good health (CMV status not recorded). Some clones in this sample may be carry-over from other donors' samples. Each CDR3 is given with its conserved first and last residue. A D gene is named only where the DNA matches it firmly. Expanded clones are given a class, and other clones once, few, many or no size at all.

j_call,v_call,clone_size,d_call,cdr3_nt,cdr3_aa
TRBJ2-1,TRBV7-2,many,TRBD2,TGTGCCAGCAGTACAGTCCCTAGCGGGGGTAGTGAGCAGTTCTTC,CASSTVPSGGSEQFF
TRBJ2-1,TRBV4-3,NA,TRBD1,TGCGCCAGCAGCCTTTTGGACAGGGGGAATAATGAGCAGTTCTTC,CASSLLDRGNNEQFF
TRBJ1-5,TRBV7-2,NA,TRBD1,TGTGCCAGCAGCTTCCTTGACAGGGGGAAGGGGCAGCCCCAGCATTTT,CASSFLDRGKGQPQHF
TRBJ2-1,TRBV28,NA,TRBD2,TGTGCCAGCAGTGATCTAGCGGACTACAATGAGCAGTTCTTC,CASSDLADYNEQFF
TRBJ1-1,TRBV29-1,NA,NA,TGCAGCGTTGGGGGACTGAGCACTGAAGCTTTCTTT,CSVGGLSTEAFF
TRBJ2-7,TRBV7-4,few,NA,TGTGCCAGCAGCTTCTCGACCGAGCAGTACTTC,CASSFSTEQYF
TRBJ2-7,TRBV14,NA,NA,TGTGCCAGCAGCCACGACAGGTCCTACGAGCAGTACTTC,CASSHDRSYEQYF
TRBJ1-6,TRBV10-3,NA,TRBD1,TGTGCCATCAGTAGAACCGGGACAGGGGGAAATTCACCCCTCCACTTT,CAISRTGTGGNSPLHF
TRBJ2-3,TRBV7-4,NA,NA,TGTGCCAGCAGCTTAGTCCCATCGATTTCAGATACGCAGTATTTT,CASSLVPSISDTQYF
TRBJ2-5,TRBV7-2,many,NA,TGTGCCAGCAGCCCCCGACAGCCAGTCACCCAAGAGACCCAGTACTTC,CASSPRQPVTQETQYF
TRBJ1-1,TRBV7-9,few,NA,TGTGCCAGCAGCCCCCCCGGGGCGAAGACTGAAGCTTTCTTT,CASSPPGAKTEAFF
TRBJ1-2,TRBV7-2,NA,NA,TGTGCCAGCAGCTTAGCGGGGGATCTCTATGGCTACACCTTC,CASSLAGDLYGYTF
TRBJ2-4,TRBV13,NA,NA,TGTGCCAGCAGCAACTCAGAGAGGGGGGCCAAAAACATTCAGTACTTC,CASSNSERGAKNIQYF
TRBJ2-7,TRBV7-9,NA,NA,TGTGCCAGCAGCCCGAGGAAGGGAGCGATATACGAGCAGTACTTC,CASSPRKGAIYEQYF
TRBJ1-5,TRBV7-8,many,TRBD1,TGTGCCAGCATGCCGTGGTCAGGGGGTCAGCCCCAGCATTTT,CASMPWSGGQPQHF
TRBJ2-1,TRBV27,once,TRBD2,TGTGCCAGCCGTTTCGGACTAGCGGTAACCAATGAGCAGTTCTTC,CASRFGLAVTNEQFF
TRBJ1-5,TRBV9,few,TRBD1,TGTGCCAGCAGCGTTTACAGGGGGGCCAGCAATCAGCCCCAGCATTTT,CASSVYRGASNQPQHF
TRBJ2-5,TRBV7-2,NA,NA,TGTGCCAGCAGCTTAATACGATGGGAGACCCAGTACTTC,CASSLIRWETQYF
TRBJ2-1,TRBV5-1,NA,NA,TGCGCCAGCAGCTTTGGTGGCGGAGCAGAATACAATGAGCAGTTCTTC,CASSFGGGAEYNEQFF
TRBJ2-7,TRBV6-1,few,NA,TGTGCCAGCAGTGGTGGGCGTGAGCAGTACTTC,CASSGGREQYF
TRBJ2-5,TRBV5-4,few,TRBD1,TGTGCCAGCGAACTTGGGACAGGGAAAGAGGAGACCCAGTACTTC,CASELGTGKEETQYF
TRBJ1-5,TRBV7-8,few,NA,TGTGCCAGCAGCTTAGAAGGCGGTATCAATCAGCCCCAGCATTTT,CASSLEGGINQPQHF
TRBJ2-7,TRBV3-1,few,TRBD2,TGTGCCGTGCGGGGGGCGACCTACGAGCAGTACTTC,CAVRGATYEQYF
TRBJ2-7,TRBV5-5,NA,TRBD1,TGTGCCAGCAGCTATAGACAGGGGACCTACGAGCAGTACTTC,CASSYRQGTYEQYF
TRBJ2-7,TRBV10-3,few,TRBD1,TGTGCCATCAGTGAGAGGGGCCAGGGGGCTGTCTACGAGCAGTACTTC,CAISERGQGAVYEQYF
TRBJ2-2,TRBV12-3/TRBV12-4,few,NA,TGTGCCAGCGATTCCGCACCCTCGAACACCGGGGAGCTGTTTTTT,CASDSAPSNTGELFF
TRBJ2-7,TRBV11-2,NA,NA,TGTGCCAGCAGCCCCAACGGGGCCGGCGAGCAGTACTTC,CASSPNGAGEQYF
TRBJ1-2,TRBV12-3/TRBV12-4,many,TRBD1,TGTGCCAGCAGTACCAGCCTCGGACAGGGAGAGGGGACTAACTATGGCTACACCTTC,CASSTSLGQGEGTNYGYTF
TRBJ2-7,TRBV5-6,few,NA,TGTGCCAGCAGCGTTTTCTACCGGGTCAACAGGGACCCCGAGCAGTACTTC,CASSVFYRVNRDPEQYF
TRBJ2-1,TRBV6-5,NA,TRBD1,TGTGCCAGCAGCCTACGACAGGGGGGGACTAAAGATGAGCAGTTCTTC,CASSLRQGGTKDEQFF
TRBJ1-2,TRBV13,few,NA,TGTGCCAGCAGCTTAAGTCTCAATGGCTACACCTTC,CASSLSLNGYTF
TRBJ1-2,TRBV12-3/TRBV12-4,NA,NA,TGTGCCAGCAGTTTGGGACGGTCCGGTCTAGGTGGCTACACCTTC,CASSLGRSGLGGYTF
TRBJ2-5,TRBV29-1,few,NA,TGCAGCGTTGAAGAACCGGGGATAAGCCAAGAGACCCAGTACTTC,CSVEEPGISQETQYF
TRBJ1-5,TRBV11-2,NA,NA,TGTGCCAGCAGCTGGCAGTCAATAGAATATAGCAATCAGCCCCAGCATTTT,CASSWQSIEYSNQPQHF